The 30 T cell receptor beta chains below come from one sample, sequenced in a study of tumor-infiltrating lymphocytes in oesophageal squamous cell carcinoma. TCRdb used MiXCR to reprocess the PCR reads, holding one entry per CDR3 protein. The top ten clones hold roughly 13% of a sample with about 20,000 distinct CDR3 sequences, 40% to 50% of them seen once. The sample consisted of normal esophageal tissue next to the tumor. These receptors were collected from a male donor with esophageal squamous cell carcinoma.

This clonotype has ten or more counts. Possible read error: a much larger clone is one base away. V is TRBV6-1 and J is TRBJ2-7; D possibly corresponds to TRBD2 (6 bases). The CDR3 contains 15 residues. Germline CDR1 and CDR2: MNHNS and SASEGT. Trimming stripped 7 bases from V and 7 bases from J, with 23 bases between. CDR3 DNA sequence: TGTGCCAGCACTACGGGAGATGGCTCCTACAATGAGCAGTACTTC. Translated: CASTTGDGSYNEQYF.

This clonotype was observed at least ten times. The chain employs TRBV12-3 or TRBV12-4 and TRBJ2-6; D unclear. V was shortened by 5 bases and J by 6 bases, with 17 bases between the two germline ends. The CDR3 has 16 amino acids. CDR3 DNA: TGTGCCAGCAGTGGAGAAACATTTGTTCTGGCCAACGTCCTGACTTTC. The encoded protein is CASSGETFVLANVLTF.

The chain is built from TRBV6-1 and TRBJ1-2; a possible D gene is TRBD1 (6 bases). The CDR3 contains 13 residues. The germline V gene has CDR1 MNHNS and CDR2 SASEGT. Trimming removed 10 bases at V and 4 bases at J, with 16 bases between. CDR3: CAIRQQGRYGYTF. The CDR3 nucleotides are TGTGCCATCCGGCAACAGGGCCGCTATGGCTACACCTTC.

Notes on this clonotype: One junction end disagrees with the germline gene, perhaps due to a read error. The genes are TRBV6-6 and TRBJ2-7, with D possibly matching TRBD2 (6 bases). In germline, CDR1 is MNHNY, CDR2 SVGAGI (reference sequence). The CDR3 has 14 residues. This CDR3 reads CASSYGGSNSPLHF. DNA of the CDR3: TGTGCCAGCAGTTACGGGGGGTCTAATTCACCCCTCCACTTC.

This clonotype was detected ten times or more. The V gene is TRBV24-1, the J gene TRBJ1-5; D is unresolved. Trimming removed 4 bases from V and 6 bases from J, with 6 bases in between. Per the germline V gene, CDR1 is KGHDR and CDR2 is SFDVKD. CDR3 length: 12 residues. In DNA, the CDR3 is TGTGCCACCAGTGACCCCGGTCAGCCCCAGCATTTT. Protein product: CATSDPGQPQHF.

Points on this clonotype: This sequence may be a read error, since a much larger clone differs from it by one base. The rearrangement uses TRBV28 and TRBJ2-1; no clear D gene. Trimming removed 5 bases at V and 10 bases at J, with 9 bases between. The CDR3 length is 11 residues. The germline gives CDR1 MDHEN, CDR2 SYDVKM. The CDR3 nucleotides are TGTGCCAGCAGTGAGGAATACGAGCAGTTCTTC. Its translation: CASSEEYEQFF.

J is TRBJ2-7 and V is TRBV6-1; a weak D match, TRBD1 (5 bases). This CDR3 has 15 amino acids. The V gene's germline CDR1 is MNHNS and CDR2 SASEGT. Deletions cut 6 bases from V and 7 bases from J, with 22 bases between. CDR3 in amino acids: CASSSVPDSYNEQYF. The CDR3 bases are TGTGCCAGCAGCAGTGTCCCCGACAGCTACAATGAGCAGTACTTC.

This clonotype was observed at least ten times. The V and J genes are TRBV7-6 and TRBJ2-2; unclear D gene. The ends were cut back, 1 base at V and 5 bases at J, with 5 bases in the middle. There are 13 residues in the CDR3. The V gene's germline CDR1 is SGHVS and CDR2 FNYEAQ. In nucleotides, the CDR3 is TGTGCCAGCAGCTTAGGGGGAACCGGGGAGCTGTTTTTT. Translation gives CASSLGGTGELFF.

The CDR3 loop is CASVRDKMNTEAFF. CDR3 nucleotide sequence: TGTGCCAGCGTCCGGGACAAGATGAACACTGAAGCTTTCTTT. The rearrangement uses TRBV28 and TRBJ1-1; tentative D call: TRBD1 (6 bases). Germline loops: CDR1 MDHEN, CDR2 SYDVKM. The CDR3 sequence is 14 residues long. Trimming shortened V by 8 bases and J by 0 bases, and 13 bases separated the two germline ends.

This clonotype is labeled as medium-sized. This sequence joins TRBV28 and TRBJ2-1; 12 bases are a match to TRBD2. This CDR3 has 15 amino acids. Germline V CDR1 and CDR2: MDHEN, SYDVKM. V lost 5 bases to trimming and J lost 8 bases; unmatched junction nucleotides: 7. CDR3 residues: CASSPGLAGSDEQFF. DNA for the CDR3: TGTGCCAGCAGTCCCGGACTAGCGGGGAGCGATGAGCAGTTCTTC. The full variable domain, its missing parts supplied by reference TRBV28 and TRBJ2-1, is DVKVTQSSRYLVKRTGEKVFLECVQDMDHENMFWYRQDPGLGLRLIYFSYDVKMKEKGDIPEGYSVSREKKERFSLILESASTNQTSMYLCASSPGLAGSDEQFFGPGTRLTVL.

This clonotype has ten or more counts. The V call is TRBV11-2, the J call TRBJ1-2; D perhaps matches TRBD1 (5 bases). V lost 0 bases and J lost 6, with 11 bases in between. Germline V CDR1 and CDR2: SGHAT, FQNNGV. CDR3 size: 14 residues. DNA for the CDR3: TGTGCCAGCAGCTTAGATCTGGGGACGGATGGCTACACCTTC. It is translated as CASSLDLGTDGYTF.

This clonotype has a handful of counts. This may arise from a read error, as a much more abundant clone is one base away. The chain couples TRBV19 to TRBJ2-1; the D gene is possibly TRBD1 (5 bases). The tail of the sequence fits TRBJ2-7 better, so the J call may be wrong. The germline V gene encodes CDR1 LNHDA and CDR2 SQIVND (reference sequence). CDR3 size: 14 residues. CDR3 loop: CASSIANRYNEQYF. The CDR3 DNA follows: TGTGCCAGTAGTATCGCCAACAGGTACAATGAGCAGTACTTC.

As for this clonotype: One end of the junction varies from germline; a read error may be responsible. The chain recombines TRBV5-3 with TRBJ2-5; D not resolved. The end of the DNA fits TRBJ2-7 better, so the J call may be wrong. TRBV5-3 is marked as an open reading frame, function uncertain. The CDR3 consists of 14 residues. This chain's CDR3 is CASSSSLVSYEQYF. CDR3 nucleotide sequence: TGTGCCAGCAGCTCATCCTTGGTCTCCTACGAGCAGTACTTC.

In this sample, this clonotype is medium-sized. This chain joins TRBV7-2 and TRBJ2-7, with no clear D. The V end was cut by 0 bases, the J end by 1 base, with 4 bases between. CDR3 size: 13 residues. Germline CDR1 is SGHTA and CDR2 is FQGNSA. In DNA, the CDR3 is TGTGCCAGCAGCTTAGCAGGATCCTACGAGCAGTACTTC. Amino acid sequence: CASSLAGSYEQYF. The full variable domain, in which reference TRBV7-2 and TRBJ2-7 provide the parts outside the CDR3, is GAGVSQSPSNKVTEKGKDVELRCDPISGHTALYWYRQSLGQGLEFLIYFQGNSAPDKSGLPSDRFSAERTGGSVSTLTIQRTQQEDSAVYLCASSLAGSYEQYFGPGTRLTVT.

The rearrangement joins TRBV7-2 to TRBJ2-5, with 7 bases matching TRBD1. Germline CDR1 reads SGHTA; CDR2 reads FQGNSA. V trimming: 2 bases; J trimming: 2 bases; junction bases outside the gene matches: 5. The CDR3 is 15 amino acids. CDR3 DNA: TGTGCCAGCAGCTTATGGGCAGGGGGACAAGAGACCCAGTACTTC. Translating gives CASSLWAGGQETQYF.

Concerning this clonotype itself: One end of the junction fails to match germline, which may point to a read error. This rearrangement joins TRBV11-3 to TRBJ2-3; 11 bases agree with TRBD1. The CDR3 runs 16 residues. Germline CDR1 is SGHNT and CDR2 is YENEEA. The DNA of the CDR3 is TGTGCCAGCAGCCGCGTGACTGGACAGGGGGCCGGGGAGCTGTACTTC. It yields the protein CASSRVTGQGAGELYF.

The sample holds many counts of this clonotype. V is TRBV28 and J is TRBJ2-3, with D perhaps matching TRBD2 (5 bases). Germline V gene data show CDR1 as MDHEN and CDR2 as SYDVKM. With 6 bases removed from V and 3 bases from J, the gap between germline ends came to 13 bases. CDR3 length: 14 residues. DNA of the CDR3: TGTGCCAGCAGGGAAGGGTCGGGGACAGATACGCAGTATTTT. Protein: CASREGSGTDTQYF.

Many counts were recorded for this clonotype. This clone may be a read error of a much larger clone one base away. The V and J genes are TRBV7-6 and TRBJ2-1, with TRBD1 matching 9 bases. J gave up 10 bases and V 4 bases, and 11 bases lay outside the gene matches. The germline V gene encodes CDR1 SGHVS and CDR2 FNYEAQ. The CDR3 is 15 amino acids. The CDR3, as DNA: TGTGCCAGCAGCTACAGGGGACAGGGTACCTACGAGCAGTTCTTC. Translation: CASSYRGQGTYEQFF.

J is TRBJ2-6 and V is TRBV6-5; D is ambiguous. Germline V gene lookup returns CDR1 MNHEY and CDR2 SVGAGI. This CDR3 comprises 15 residues. Trimming pared 5 bases from V and 2 bases from J, leaving 10 bases between. CDR3 protein: CASSAVSTGANVLTF. The CDR3 DNA reads as TGTGCCAGCAGTGCGGTCAGCACTGGGGCCAACGTCCTGACTTTC.

This clonotype occurred many times. This chain connects TRBV10-1 to TRBJ2-5; tentatively, D is TRBD2 (7 bases). This CDR3 has 16 residues. V was pared by 2 bases and J by 1 base, with 14 bases between. Per germline, CDR1 WNHNN and CDR2 SYGVQD (reference sequence). The CDR3 DNA is TGCGCCAGCAGTGAGGGGGTAGGGGGGGCCCAAGAGACCCAGTACTTC. It yields the protein CASSEGVGGAQETQYF.

V is TRBV7-6 and J is TRBJ2-3; 10 bases agree with TRBD2. The J call may be mistaken, given a closer DNA end match to TRBJ2-5. Germline CDR1 SGHVS, CDR2 FNYEAQ. This CDR3 comprises 16 residues. CDR3 sequence (DNA): TGTGCCAGCAGCACTGGGAGCGGGAGGGCCGGTGAGACCCAGTACTTC. Protein product: CASSTGSGRAGETQYF.

This rearrangement joins TRBV4-1 to TRBJ1-2, with 9 nucleotides matching TRBD1. Looked up from germline, CDR1 is MGHRA and CDR2 is YSYEKL. This CDR3 has 17 residues. V dropped 1 base and J dropped 7; count of bases not matched to a gene: 13. CDR3 sequence reads: CASSQAGQGYSLRGYTF. The DNA for the CDR3 is TGCGCCAGCAGCCAAGCGGGACAGGGTTATTCTTTGCGTGGCTACACCTTC.

A note on this clonotype: Since the CDR3 does not end with the conserved phenylalanine or tryptophan, this likely comes from a read error. It is unclear where the CDR3 begins or ends on the DNA, so no DNA is shown, and the CDR3 is as TCRdb lists it. J is TRBJ2-7 and V is TRBV28; the table's D call, TRBD1, has no DNA check behind it. 18 amino acids form the CDR3, both terminal residues included. Germline V gene data show CDR1 as MDHEN and CDR2 as SYDVKM. The CDR3: CASANGTPGARYGYTFGS.

This clonotype came up many times. The gene calls are TRBV28 and TRBJ2-6; tentatively, D is TRBD2 (5 bases). CDR1 and CDR2 from the germline V gene are MDHEN and SYDVKM. This CDR3 region has 16 residues. V gave up 5 bases and J gave up 2 bases, with 13 bases separating them. CDR3 coding DNA: TGTGCCAGCAGTATCACCCCCGGGACTGGGGCCAACGTCCTGACTTTC. Translation: CASSITPGTGANVLTF.

The V call is TRBV24-1, the J call TRBJ2-3; D is possibly TRBD1 (5 bases). The J call may be wrong; the DNA end is better matched by TRBJ2-2. The CDR3 has 14 amino acids. Germline lookup yields CDR1 KGHDR and CDR2 SFDVKD. DNA of the CDR3: TGTGCCACCAGTGCCCCAGGGTTGAGCGGGGAGCTGTTTTTT. Translated: CATSAPGLSGELFF.

This clonotype is deemed large. The chain combines TRBV28 with TRBJ2-3, with D possibly TRBD1 on 5 matching bases. The CDR3 totals 15 residues. Germline loops: CDR1 MDHEN, CDR2 SYDVKM. Trimming pared 2 bases from V and 4 bases from J, leaving 13 bases between. In DNA form, the CDR3 reads TGTGCCAGCAGTTTACAGGGATCCGTCTCAGATACGCAGTATTTT. As protein: CASSLQGSVSDTQYF.

This clonotype was recorded many times. The chain carries TRBV19 and TRBJ2-6; D gene ambiguous. This CDR3 contains 16 residues. With 5 bases removed from V and 0 bases from J, the gap between germline ends came to 11 bases. Germline V gene lookup returns CDR1 LNHDA and CDR2 SQIVND (reference sequence). The chain's CDR3 is CASSLTPSSGANVLTF. The CDR3, as DNA: TGTGCCAGTAGTCTTACGCCTAGCTCTGGGGCCAACGTCCTGACTTTC. Full variable domain (rest looked up from reference TRBV19 and TRBJ2-6): DGGITQSPKYLFRKEGQNVTLSCEQNLNHDAMYWYRQDPGQGLRLIYYSQIVNDFQKGDIAEGYSVSREKKESFPLTVTSAQKNPTAFYLCASSLTPSSGANVLTFGAGSRLTVL.

This clonotype ranks as medium-sized (0.01 to 0.1%). The chain carries TRBV6-1 and TRBJ2-1; D call uncertain. V was pared by 1 base and J by 3 bases, with 16 bases between. The CDR3 extends over 17 amino acids. Per the germline V gene, CDR1 is MNHNS and CDR2 is SASEGT. The CDR3 DNA follows: TGTGCCAGCAGTGAAGGCAGGTCACAGATTCTCTACAATGAGCAGTTCTTC. Its translation: CASSEGRSQILYNEQFF.

As for this clonotype: A read error may explain this, as a much larger clone is one base away. The chain employs TRBV11-2 and TRBJ1-4, with D perhaps TRBD1 (5 bases). Per germline, CDR1 SGHAT and CDR2 FQNNGV. V lost 5 bases and J 4 bases, leaving 14 bases between the germline ends. This CDR3 contains 15 residues. The CDR3 DNA reads as TGTGCCAGCAGCGTATCAGGCGGGGGTAATGAAAAACTGTTTTTT. This translates into CASSVSGGGNEKLFF.

Concerning this clonotype itself: The conserved closing phenylalanine or tryptophan is absent in this CDR3, likely reflecting a read error. The limits of the CDR3 on the DNA are not certain, so only TCRdb's listed CDR3 is given. The chain carries TRBV28 and TRBJ2-1; the table assigns TRBD1, which was not confirmed against the DNA. CDR1 is MDHEN and CDR2 is SYDVKM in the germline V gene. Termini included, the CDR3 measures 14 amino acids. The CDR3 is CASSLKGYGYTFGS.